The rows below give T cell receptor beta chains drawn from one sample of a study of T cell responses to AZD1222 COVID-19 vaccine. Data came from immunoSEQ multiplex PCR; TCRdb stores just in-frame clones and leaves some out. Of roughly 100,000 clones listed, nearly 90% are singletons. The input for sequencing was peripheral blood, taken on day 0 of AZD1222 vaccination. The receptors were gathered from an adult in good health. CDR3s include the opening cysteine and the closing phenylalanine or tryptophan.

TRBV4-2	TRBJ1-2	CASSQEGSSSYGYTF
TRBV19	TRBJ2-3	CASSPRTSGDTDTQYF
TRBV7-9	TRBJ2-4	CASSATRDIFIQYF
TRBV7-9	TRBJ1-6	CASSLLSQANSPLHF
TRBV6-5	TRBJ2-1	CASTGGSEQFF
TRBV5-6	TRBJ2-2	CASSFAVRGTGELFF
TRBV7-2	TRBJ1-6	CASSLAFDRGGSPLHF
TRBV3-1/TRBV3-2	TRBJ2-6	CASSQRQGLAGANVLTF
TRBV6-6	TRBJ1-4	CASSYSTEGIRVFF
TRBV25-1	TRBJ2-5	CASSIILWETQYF
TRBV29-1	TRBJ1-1	CSVRDRDTEAFF
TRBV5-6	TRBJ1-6	CASSLGGTGIYNSPLHF
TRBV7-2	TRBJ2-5	CASSPPAGAETQYF
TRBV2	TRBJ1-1	CASRTGENTEAFF
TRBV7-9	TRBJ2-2	CASPPSGRASNTGELFF
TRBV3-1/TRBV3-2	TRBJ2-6	CASSRIVWAVHSNSGANVLTF
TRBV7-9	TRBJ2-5	CASRPGLEETQYF
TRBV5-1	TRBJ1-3	CASSLGSSGNTIYF
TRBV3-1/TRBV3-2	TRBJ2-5	CASSAYRDRVQGETQYF
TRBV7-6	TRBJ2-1	CASSSTSGFSYNEQFF
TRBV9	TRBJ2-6	CASSAPGLHSGANVLTF
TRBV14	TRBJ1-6	CASSQGPLRSSYNSPLHF
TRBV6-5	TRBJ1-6	CASSYSRTALGSPLHF
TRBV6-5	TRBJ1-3	CASSLMQGSGNTIYF
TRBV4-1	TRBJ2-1	CASSQAVLAGGGNEQFF
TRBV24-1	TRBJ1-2	CATSDSGRVKGYTF
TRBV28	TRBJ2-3	CASSRDGNTDTQYF
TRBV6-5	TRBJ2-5	CASSYSLGIGGETQYF
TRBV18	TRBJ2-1	CASSRQRGAYNEQFF
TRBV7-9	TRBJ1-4	CASSFSGDRGEKLFF
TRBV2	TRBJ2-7	CASRAGAEQYF
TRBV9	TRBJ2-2	CASSVVGDAGELFF
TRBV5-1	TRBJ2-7	CASGTDSYEQYF
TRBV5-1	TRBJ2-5	CASSPGTSQETQYF
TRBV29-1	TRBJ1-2	CSVGQGAINYGYTF
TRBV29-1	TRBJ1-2	CSGTPGSDGYTF
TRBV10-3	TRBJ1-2	CAISEGGPRHYGYTF
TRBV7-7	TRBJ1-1	CASSPLPGQGKGNTEAFF
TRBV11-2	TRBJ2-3	CASSLGVAVYTQYF
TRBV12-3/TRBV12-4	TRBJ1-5	CASSLGGPQHF
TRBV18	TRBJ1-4	CASSRGRVKLFF
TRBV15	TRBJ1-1	CATSRDQGVNTEAFF
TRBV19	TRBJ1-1	CASSTDRGANTEAFF
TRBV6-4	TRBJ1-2	CASSGSGGRYGYTF
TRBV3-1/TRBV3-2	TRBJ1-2	CASSPPGQGRRNYGYTF
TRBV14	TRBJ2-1	CASSRLAGLDEQFF
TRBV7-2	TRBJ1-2	CASRHRDTPNYGYTF
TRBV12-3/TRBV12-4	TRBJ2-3	CASSFRPENTQYF
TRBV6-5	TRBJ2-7	CASSYFSGEQYF
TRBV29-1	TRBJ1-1	CSAGQGRNTEAFF
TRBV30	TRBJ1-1	CAWRGAGSPEAFF
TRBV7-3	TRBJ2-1	CASSFSGRDREQFF
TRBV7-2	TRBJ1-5	CASSHDRADNQPQHF